The sequence of this T cell receptor beta chain was determined in a study of T cell clusters in autoimmune cytopenias. Background on the study: The mean age of healthy donor controls was 56 years, the median approximately 59 years.

Germline CDR1 is MNHEY and CDR2 is SVGAGI. CDR3 length equals 11 residues. This clonotype ranks as medium-sized in terms of frequency. Multiplex touch-down PCR amplified TRB using TRB-A and TRB-B pools in one tube. From the multiplex PCR reads, TCRdb lists one entry per CDR3 protein and no DNA. The listing records some 6,000 distinct CDR3 sequences. About 39,000 genome equivalents of blood DNA were amplified for TRB. The same sample was also studied in work on T cell repertoires in aging, cancer and after chemotherapy. That paper states: Age-matched healthy donors had significantly more diverse, less clonal blood TCR repertoires than untreated cancer patients. Across the chemotherapy interval, each cancer cohort showed higher median generation probability, suggesting thymic rebound. No conclusions about immunological memory after chemotherapy can be drawn from the repertoire data.

The genes are TRBV6-5 and TRBJ1-1; TCRdb indicates TRBD1, and absent DNA this call remains unverified. Sequenced material: peripheral blood. The clonotype originates from a human donor in good health. CDR3 protein: CASRQGAEAFF.